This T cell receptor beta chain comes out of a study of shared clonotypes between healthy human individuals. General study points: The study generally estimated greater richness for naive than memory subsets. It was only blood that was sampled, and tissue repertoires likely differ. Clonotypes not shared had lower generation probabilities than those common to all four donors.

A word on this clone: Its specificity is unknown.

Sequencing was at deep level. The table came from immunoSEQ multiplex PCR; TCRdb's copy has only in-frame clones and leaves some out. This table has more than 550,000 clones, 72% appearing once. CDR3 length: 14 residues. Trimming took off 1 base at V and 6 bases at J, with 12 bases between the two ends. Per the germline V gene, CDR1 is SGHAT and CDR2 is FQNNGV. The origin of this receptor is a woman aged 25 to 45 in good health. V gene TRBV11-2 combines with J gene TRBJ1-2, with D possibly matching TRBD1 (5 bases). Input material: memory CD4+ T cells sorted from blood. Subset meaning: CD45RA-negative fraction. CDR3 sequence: CASSLVMGVDGYTF. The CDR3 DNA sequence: TGTGCCAGCAGCTTAGTTATGGGGGTCGATGGCTACACCTTC.